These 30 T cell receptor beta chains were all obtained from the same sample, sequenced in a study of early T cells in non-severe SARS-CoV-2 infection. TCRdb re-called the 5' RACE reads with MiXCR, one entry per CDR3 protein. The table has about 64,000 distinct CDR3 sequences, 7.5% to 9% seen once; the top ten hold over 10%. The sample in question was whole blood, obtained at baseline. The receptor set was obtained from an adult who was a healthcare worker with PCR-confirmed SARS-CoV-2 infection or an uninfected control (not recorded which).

The CDR3 nucleotides are TGCGCCAGCAGCCGCCGGACAGACTCCTACGAGCAGTACTTC. Translation gives CASSRRTDSYEQYF. The J gene is TRBJ2-7, the V gene TRBV4-3, with D tentatively TRBD1 (6 bases). Trimming pared 4 bases from V and 0 bases from J, leaving 10 bases between. Germline assignment: CDR1 LGHNA and CDR2 YSLEER. The CDR3 loop spans 14 amino acids.

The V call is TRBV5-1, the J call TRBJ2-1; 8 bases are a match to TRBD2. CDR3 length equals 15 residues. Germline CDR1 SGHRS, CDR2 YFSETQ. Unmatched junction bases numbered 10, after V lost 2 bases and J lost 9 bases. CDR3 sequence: CASSLSPGGVTEQFF. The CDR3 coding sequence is TGCGCCAGCAGCTTATCACCGGGAGGGGTGACTGAGCAGTTCTTC.

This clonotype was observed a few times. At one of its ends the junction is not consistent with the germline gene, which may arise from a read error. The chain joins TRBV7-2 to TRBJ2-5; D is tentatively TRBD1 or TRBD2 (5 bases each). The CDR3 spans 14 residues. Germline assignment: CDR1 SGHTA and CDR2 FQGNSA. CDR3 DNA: TGTGCCAGCAGCAAAGAGGGGCTTGGTCCAACTTCGGGGTTC. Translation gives CASSKEGLGPTSGF.

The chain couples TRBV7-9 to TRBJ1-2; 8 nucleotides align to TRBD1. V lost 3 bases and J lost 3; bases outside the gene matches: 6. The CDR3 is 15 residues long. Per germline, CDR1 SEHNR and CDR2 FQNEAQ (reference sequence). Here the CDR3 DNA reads TGTGCCAGCAGCTTCTCAGGGGGCGGAGACTATGGCTACACCTTC. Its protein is CASSFSGGGDYGYTF.

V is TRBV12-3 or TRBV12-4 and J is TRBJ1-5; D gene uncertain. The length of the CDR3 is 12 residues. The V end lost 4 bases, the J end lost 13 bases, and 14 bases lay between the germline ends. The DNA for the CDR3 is TGTGCCAGCAGTTCCCGCGAGGAGGAGCAGCATTTT. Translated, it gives CASSSREEEQHF.

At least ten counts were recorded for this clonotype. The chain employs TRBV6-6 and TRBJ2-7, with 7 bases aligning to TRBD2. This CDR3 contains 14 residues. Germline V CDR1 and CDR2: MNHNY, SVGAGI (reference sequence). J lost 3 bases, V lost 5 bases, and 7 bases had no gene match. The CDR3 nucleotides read TGTGCCAGCAGTAGACCCGGGACTAACTACGAGCAGTACTTC. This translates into CASSRPGTNYEQYF.

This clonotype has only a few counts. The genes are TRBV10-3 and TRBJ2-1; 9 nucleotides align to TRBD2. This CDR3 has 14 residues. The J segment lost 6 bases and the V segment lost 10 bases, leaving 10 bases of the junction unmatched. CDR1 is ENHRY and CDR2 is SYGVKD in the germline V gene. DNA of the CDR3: TGTGCCACCGCCGGGACTAGCCGAATCAATGAGCAGTTCTTC. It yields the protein CATAGTSRINEQFF.

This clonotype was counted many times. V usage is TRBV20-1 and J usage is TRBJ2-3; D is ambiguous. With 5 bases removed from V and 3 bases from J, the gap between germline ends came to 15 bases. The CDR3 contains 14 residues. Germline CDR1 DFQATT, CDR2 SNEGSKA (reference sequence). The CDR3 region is CSAGFTVGTDTQYF. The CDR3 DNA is TGCAGTGCTGGTTTCACCGTAGGGACAGATACGCAGTATTTT.

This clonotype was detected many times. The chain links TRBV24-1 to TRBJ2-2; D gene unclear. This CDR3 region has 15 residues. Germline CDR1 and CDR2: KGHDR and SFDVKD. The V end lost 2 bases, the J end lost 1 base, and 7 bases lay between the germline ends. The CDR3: CATSDSVVNTGELFF. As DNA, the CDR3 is TGTGCCACCAGTGATTCGGTAGTGAACACCGGGGAGCTGTTTTTT.

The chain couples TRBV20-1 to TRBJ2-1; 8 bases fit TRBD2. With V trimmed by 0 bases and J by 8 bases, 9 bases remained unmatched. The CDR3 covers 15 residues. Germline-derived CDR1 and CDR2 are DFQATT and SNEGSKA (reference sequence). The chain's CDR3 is CSARDLLATSDEQFF. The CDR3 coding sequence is TGCAGTGCTAGAGATCTCTTGGCGACTAGCGATGAGCAGTTCTTC.

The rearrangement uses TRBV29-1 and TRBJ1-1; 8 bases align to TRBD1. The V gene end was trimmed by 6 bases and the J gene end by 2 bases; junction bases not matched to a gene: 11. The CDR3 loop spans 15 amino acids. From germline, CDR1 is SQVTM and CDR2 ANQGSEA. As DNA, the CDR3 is TGCAGCGTGAAGCCCTTTACAGGGGGTAACACTGAAGCTTTCTTT. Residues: CSVKPFTGGNTEAFF.

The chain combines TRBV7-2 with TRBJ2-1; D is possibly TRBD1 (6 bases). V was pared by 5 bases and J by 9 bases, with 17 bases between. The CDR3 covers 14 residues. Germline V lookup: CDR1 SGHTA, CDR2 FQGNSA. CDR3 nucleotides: TGTGCCAGCAGCCCGACAGACAGGCTTGGTGAGCAGTTCTTC. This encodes CASSPTDRLGEQFF.

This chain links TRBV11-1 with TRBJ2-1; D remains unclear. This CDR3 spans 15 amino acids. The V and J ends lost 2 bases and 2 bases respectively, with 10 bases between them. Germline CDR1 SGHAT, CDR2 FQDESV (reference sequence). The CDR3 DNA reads TGTGCCAGCAGCTTAACGATAACCACCTACAATGAGCAGTTCTTC. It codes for CASSLTITTYNEQFF.

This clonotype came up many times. Here the CDR3 reads CASRDDSIGGQPQHF. DNA for the CDR3: TGTGCCAGCAGGGACGACTCAATAGGTGGTCAGCCCCAGCATTTT. The chain has TRBV12-3 or TRBV12-4 and TRBJ1-5; D gene ambiguous. Trimming left V 6 bases short and J 6 bases short, with 18 bases between. The CDR3 spans 15 residues.

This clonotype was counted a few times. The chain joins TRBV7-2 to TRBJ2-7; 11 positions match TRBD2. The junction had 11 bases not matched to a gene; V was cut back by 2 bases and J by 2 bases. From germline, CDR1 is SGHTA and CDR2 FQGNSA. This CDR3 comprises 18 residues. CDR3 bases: TGTGCCAGCAGCTTATCTCCCGTGGGGACTAGCGGCACCTACGAGCAGTACTTC. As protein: CASSLSPVGTSGTYEQYF.

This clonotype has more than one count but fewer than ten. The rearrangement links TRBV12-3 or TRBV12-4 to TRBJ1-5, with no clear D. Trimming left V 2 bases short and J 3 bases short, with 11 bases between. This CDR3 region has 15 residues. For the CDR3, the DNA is TGTGCCAGCAGTTTACACAAATCTGACAATCAGCCCCAGCATTTT. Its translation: CASSLHKSDNQPQHF.

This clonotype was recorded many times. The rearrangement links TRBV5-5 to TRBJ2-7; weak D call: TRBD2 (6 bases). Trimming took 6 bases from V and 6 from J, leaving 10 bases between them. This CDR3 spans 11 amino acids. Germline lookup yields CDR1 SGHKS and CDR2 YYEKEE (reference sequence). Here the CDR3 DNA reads TGTGCCAGCACCCGGGGGATCGAGCAGTACTTC. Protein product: CASTRGIEQYF.

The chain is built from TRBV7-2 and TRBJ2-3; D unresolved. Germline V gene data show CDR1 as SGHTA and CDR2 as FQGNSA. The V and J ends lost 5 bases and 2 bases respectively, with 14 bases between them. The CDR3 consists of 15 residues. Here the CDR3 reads CASSPDVLHTDTQYF. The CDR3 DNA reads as TGTGCCAGCAGCCCGGACGTCCTTCACACAGATACGCAGTATTTT.

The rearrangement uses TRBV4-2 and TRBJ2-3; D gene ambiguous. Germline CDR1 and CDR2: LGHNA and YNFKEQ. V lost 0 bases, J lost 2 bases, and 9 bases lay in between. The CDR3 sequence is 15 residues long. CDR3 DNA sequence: TGTGCCAGCAGCCAAGATTTAAGGGTCACAGATACGCAGTATTTT. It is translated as CASSQDLRVTDTQYF.

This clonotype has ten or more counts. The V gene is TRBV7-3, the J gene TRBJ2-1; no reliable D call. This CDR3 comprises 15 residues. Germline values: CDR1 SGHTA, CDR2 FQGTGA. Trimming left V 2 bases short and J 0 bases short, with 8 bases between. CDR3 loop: CASSLGPSSYNEQFF. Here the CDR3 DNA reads TGTGCCAGCAGCTTAGGCCCCAGCTCCTACAATGAGCAGTTCTTC.

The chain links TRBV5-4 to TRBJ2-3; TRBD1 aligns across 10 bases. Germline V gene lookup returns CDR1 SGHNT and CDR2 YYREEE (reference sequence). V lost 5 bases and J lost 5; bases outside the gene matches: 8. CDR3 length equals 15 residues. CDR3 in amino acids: CASSPGTGEEDTQYF. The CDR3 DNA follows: TGTGCCAGCAGTCCCGGGACAGGGGAGGAAGATACGCAGTATTTT. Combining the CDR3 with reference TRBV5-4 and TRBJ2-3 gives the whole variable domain ETGVTQSPTHLIKTRGQQVTLRCSSQSGHNTVSWYQQALGQGPQFIFQYYREEENGRGNFPPRFSGLQFPNYSSELNVNALELDDSALYLCASSPGTGEEDTQYFGPGTRLTVL.

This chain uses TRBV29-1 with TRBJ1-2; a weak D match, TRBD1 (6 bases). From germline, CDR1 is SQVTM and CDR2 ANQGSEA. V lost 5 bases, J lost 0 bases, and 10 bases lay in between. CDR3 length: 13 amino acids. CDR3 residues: CSVKYRANYGYTF. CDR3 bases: TGCAGCGTTAAATACAGGGCTAACTATGGCTACACCTTC.

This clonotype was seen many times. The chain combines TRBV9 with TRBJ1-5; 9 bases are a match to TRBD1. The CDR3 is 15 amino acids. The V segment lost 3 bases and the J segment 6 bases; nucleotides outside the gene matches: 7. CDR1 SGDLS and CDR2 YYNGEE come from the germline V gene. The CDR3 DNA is TGTGCCAGCAGCGCCACAGGGGGCGCAGCTCAGCCCCAGCATTTT. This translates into CASSATGGAAQPQHF. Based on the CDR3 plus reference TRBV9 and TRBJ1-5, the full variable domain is DSGVTQTPKHLITATGQRVTLRCSPRSGDLSVYWYQQSLDQGLQFLIQYYNGEERAKGNILERFSAQQFPDLHSELNLSSLELGDSALYFCASSATGGAAQPQHFGDGTRLSIL.

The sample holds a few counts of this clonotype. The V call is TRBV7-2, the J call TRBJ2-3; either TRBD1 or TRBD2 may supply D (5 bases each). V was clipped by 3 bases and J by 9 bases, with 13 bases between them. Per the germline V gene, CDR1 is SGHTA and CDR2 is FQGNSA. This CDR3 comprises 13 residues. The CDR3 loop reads CASSFDGGPTQYF. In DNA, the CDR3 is TGTGCCAGCAGCTTTGATGGGGGTCCCACGCAGTATTTT.

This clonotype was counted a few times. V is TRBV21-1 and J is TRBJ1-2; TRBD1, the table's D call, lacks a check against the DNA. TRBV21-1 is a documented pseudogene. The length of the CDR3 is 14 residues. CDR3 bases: TGTGCCAGCAGCACCCACAGGGCCAAGTATGGCTACACCTTC. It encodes CASSTHRAKYGYTF.

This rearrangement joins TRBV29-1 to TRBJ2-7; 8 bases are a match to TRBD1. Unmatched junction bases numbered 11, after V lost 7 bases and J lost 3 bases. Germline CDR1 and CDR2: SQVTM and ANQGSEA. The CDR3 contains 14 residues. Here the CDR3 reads CSDWDRPTYYEQYF. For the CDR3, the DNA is TGCAGCGATTGGGACAGGCCTACCTACTACGAGCAGTACTTC.

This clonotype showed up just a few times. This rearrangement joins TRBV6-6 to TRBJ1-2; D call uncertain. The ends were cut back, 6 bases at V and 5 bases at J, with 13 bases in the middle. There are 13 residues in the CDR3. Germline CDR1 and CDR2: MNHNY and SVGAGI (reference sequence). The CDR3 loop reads CASSPDIMYGYTF. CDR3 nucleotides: TGTGCCAGCAGCCCCGACATTATGTATGGCTACACCTTC.

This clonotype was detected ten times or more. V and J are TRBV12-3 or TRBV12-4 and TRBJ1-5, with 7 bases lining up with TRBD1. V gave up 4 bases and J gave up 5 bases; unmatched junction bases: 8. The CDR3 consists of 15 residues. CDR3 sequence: CASSSQGGWDQPQHF. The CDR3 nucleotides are TGTGCCAGCAGTTCTCAGGGGGGGTGGGATCAGCCCCAGCATTTT.

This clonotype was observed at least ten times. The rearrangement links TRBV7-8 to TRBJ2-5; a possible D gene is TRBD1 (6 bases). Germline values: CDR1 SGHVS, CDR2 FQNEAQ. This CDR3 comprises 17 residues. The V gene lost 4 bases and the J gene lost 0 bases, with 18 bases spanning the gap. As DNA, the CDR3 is TGTGCCAGCAGCTCGCCTTCAGGGGACCCGTACCAAGAGACCCAGTACTTC. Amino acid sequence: CASSSPSGDPYQETQYF. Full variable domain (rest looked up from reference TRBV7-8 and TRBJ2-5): GAGVSQSPRYKVAKRGQDVALRCDPISGHVSLFWYQQALGQGPEFLTYFQNEAQLDKSGLPSDRFFAERPEGSVSTLKIQRTQQEDSAVYLCASSSPSGDPYQETQYFGPGTRLLVL.

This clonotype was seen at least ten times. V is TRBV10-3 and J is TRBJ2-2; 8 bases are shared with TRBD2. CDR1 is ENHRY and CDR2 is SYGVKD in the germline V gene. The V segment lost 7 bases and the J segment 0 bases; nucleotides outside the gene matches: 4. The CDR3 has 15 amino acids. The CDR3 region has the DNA TGTGCCATCAACTTAGCGGGAACGAACACCGGGGAGCTGTTTTTT. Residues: CAINLAGTNTGELFF.